These T cell receptor beta chains were read from a single sample in a study of T cell responses to AZD1222 COVID-19 vaccine. Using immunoSEQ multiplex PCR, the repertoire was profiled, and TCRdb retains in-frame clones only, with some absent. The sample lists around 95,000 clones; over 90% were seen once. Specimen: peripheral blood, collected on day 0 of AZD1222 vaccination. These receptor sequences come from an adult in good health. CDR3s include the opening cysteine and the closing phenylalanine or tryptophan. A D gene is named only where the DNA matches it firmly. Clone size, where shown, is once, few, many, or a class for clones that have expanded.

d_call clone_size j_call v_call cdr3_aa cdr3_nt
TRBD1 - TRBJ2-2 TRBV29-1 CSVDRGLNTGELFF TGCAGCGTAGACAGGGGGCTGAACACCGGGGAGCTGTTTTTT
TRBD1 - TRBJ1-2 TRBV11-2 CASSSGTGGYGYTF TGTGCCAGCAGCTCCGGGACAGGGGGCTATGGCTACACCTTC
- - TRBJ1-6 TRBV5-4 CASSLVGLDSPLHF TGTGCCAGCAGCTTGGTGGGGTTGGATTCACCCCTCCACTTT
- - TRBJ1-5 TRBV6-4 CASSRQGGQPQHF TGTGCCAGCAGTAGGCAAGGGGGTCAGCCCCAGCATTTT
TRBD2 - TRBJ2-1 TRBV28 CASSFLSGNYNEQFF TGTGCCAGCAGTTTTCTTAGCGGGAACTACAATGAGCAGTTCTTC
TRBD2 - TRBJ2-2 TRBV29-1 CSVDSVAGRGTGELFF TGCAGCGTTGACTCAGTAGCGGGAAGGGGAACCGGGGAGCTGTTTTTT
- - TRBJ1-2 TRBV12-3/TRBV12-4 CASSSGLDYGYTF TGTGCCAGCAGTTCAGGACTGGACTATGGCTACACCTTC
- - TRBJ1-1 TRBV9 CASSERQTNTEAFF TGTGCCAGCAGCGAGAGACAGACGAACACTGAAGCTTTCTTT
- few TRBJ2-7 TRBV10-2 CASSEGDVVHEQYF TGCGCCAGCAGTGAGGGGGACGTGGTTCACGAGCAGTACTTC
- - TRBJ2-7 TRBV13 CASSFPGQYEQYF TGTGCCAGCAGCTTCCCGGGACAATACGAGCAGTACTTC
- - TRBJ1-5 TRBV4-2 CASSQGWGQPQHF TGTGCCAGCAGCCAAGGATGGGGTCAGCCCCAGCATTTT
- few TRBJ1-4 TRBV19 CASSIEEGREEKLFF TGTGCCAGTAGTATAGAAGAGGGGCGCGAAGAAAAACTGTTTTTT
- - TRBJ1-2 TRBV7-3 CASSLEGGGSYYGYTF TGTGCCAGCAGCTTAGAGGGGGGGGGCAGCTACTATGGCTACACCTTC
TRBD2 - TRBJ2-7 TRBV2 CATGSGTYEQYF TGTGCCACCGGTAGCGGGACTTACGAGCAGTACTTC
- - TRBJ2-2 TRBV28 CASSLSDGELFF TGTGCCAGCAGTCTTTCGGACGGGGAGCTGTTTTTT
- - TRBJ2-3 TRBV19 CASSIFTSTDTQYF TGTGCCAGTAGTATATTTACAAGCACAGATACGCAGTATTTT
TRBD2 - TRBJ2-7 TRBV5-5 CASSQLAVSPYEQYF TGTGCCAGCAGCCAACTAGCGGTGAGCCCCTACGAGCAGTACTTC
- - TRBJ1-5 TRBV11-2 CASSLGGDQPQHF TGTGCCAGCAGCTTAGGAGGCGATCAGCCCCAGCATTTT
- - TRBJ2-2 TRBV11-2 CASSLLRVGEISDTGELFF TGTGCCAGCAGCTTGCTGAGAGTTGGGGAGATAAGTGACACCGGGGAGCTGTTTTTT
- - TRBJ1-5 TRBV5-1 CASRIADNQPQHF TGCGCCAGCAGAATTGCAGACAATCAGCCCCAGCATTTT
- - TRBJ1-1 TRBV9 CASSVDLGYTEAFF TGTGCCAGCAGCGTAGACTTGGGTTACACTGAAGCTTTCTTT
- once TRBJ1-2 TRBV6-2/TRBV6-3 CASSTRNTDYGYTF TGTGCCAGCAGTACGCGTAATACCGACTATGGCTACACCTTC
- - TRBJ2-5 TRBV7-9 CASSSDWGPETQYF TGTGCCAGCAGTTCGGACTGGGGGCCAGAGACCCAGTACTTC
TRBD1 - TRBJ1-1 TRBV29-1 CSVLERGREAFF TGCAGCGTTCTGGAAAGGGGGCGTGAAGCTTTCTTT
TRBD2 once TRBJ2-2 TRBV4-2 CASSQELAGVNTGELFF TGTGCCAGCAGCCAAGAGCTAGCGGGAGTAAACACCGGGGAGCTGTTTTTT
- - TRBJ1-4 TRBV5-1 CASKRGEANEKLFF TGCGCCAGCAAAAGAGGGGAAGCTAATGAAAAACTGTTTTTT
TRBD1 - TRBJ2-7 TRBV4-1 CASSPGQGSTYEQYF TGCGCCAGCAGCCCGGGACAGGGGTCCACCTACGAGCAGTACTTC
- - TRBJ1-6 TRBV11-3 CASSLNRDSPLHF TGTGCCAGCAGCTTAAACAGGGATTCACCCCTCCACTTT
- - TRBJ1-4 TRBV19 CASSIVGDRSTEKLFF TGTGCCAGTAGTATAGTGGGTGACAGGTCCACGGAAAAACTGTTTTTT